This T cell receptor (beta chain) was retrieved from a study of blood T cell repertoires in COVID-19. Study as a whole: Spain, Italy and the United States supplied samples that represented acute and convalescent COVID-19. PBMCs, B-cell-depleted T cells, or T cells were the source of the cDNA or gDNA that made up the material.

Germline lookup yields CDR1 SGHTA and CDR2 FQGNSA. CDR3 size: 16 residues. V gave up 7 bases and J gave up 5 bases, with 23 bases separating them. Enrolment of Seattle patients took place during active infection, and they were followed longitudinally. As handled by the study authors: The authors estimated nucleated cell counts from reference gene primer amplification. Clones were sequenced by immunoSEQ multiplex PCR, and TCRdb holds only the in-frame ones, with some missing. Clone size and V and J calls were adopted from that table, with D and trimming inferred from the DNA. Of roughly 250,000 clones detected, 80% to 95% appear once; the ten largest clones hold over 0.8%.

This chain links TRBV7-2 with TRBJ1-2; D is uncertain. Input material: peripheral blood. This receptor was taken from a man aged 30 to 45 with COVID-19, enrolled during active disease. The CDR3 DNA reads TGTGCCAGCACCGCATCTGACTGGGGAGCCCCGTATGGCTACACCTTC. Protein product: CASTASDWGAPYGYTF.